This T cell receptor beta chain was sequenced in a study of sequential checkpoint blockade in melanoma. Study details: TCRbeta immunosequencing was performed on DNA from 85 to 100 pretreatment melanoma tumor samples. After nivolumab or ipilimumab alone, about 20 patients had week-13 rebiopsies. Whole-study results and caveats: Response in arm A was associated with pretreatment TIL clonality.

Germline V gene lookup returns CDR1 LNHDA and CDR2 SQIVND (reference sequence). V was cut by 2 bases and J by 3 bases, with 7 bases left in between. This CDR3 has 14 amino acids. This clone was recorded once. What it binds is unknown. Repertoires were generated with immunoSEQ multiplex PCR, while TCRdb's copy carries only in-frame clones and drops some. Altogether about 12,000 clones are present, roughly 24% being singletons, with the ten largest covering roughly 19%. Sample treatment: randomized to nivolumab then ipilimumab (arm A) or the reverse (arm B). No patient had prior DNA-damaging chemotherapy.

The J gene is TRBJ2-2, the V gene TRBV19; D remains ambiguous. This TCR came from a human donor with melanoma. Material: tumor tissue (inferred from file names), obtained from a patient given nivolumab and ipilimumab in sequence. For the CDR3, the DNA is TGTGCCAGTAGTATACATAGATACACCGGGGAGCTGTTTTTT. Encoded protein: CASSIHRYTGELFF.